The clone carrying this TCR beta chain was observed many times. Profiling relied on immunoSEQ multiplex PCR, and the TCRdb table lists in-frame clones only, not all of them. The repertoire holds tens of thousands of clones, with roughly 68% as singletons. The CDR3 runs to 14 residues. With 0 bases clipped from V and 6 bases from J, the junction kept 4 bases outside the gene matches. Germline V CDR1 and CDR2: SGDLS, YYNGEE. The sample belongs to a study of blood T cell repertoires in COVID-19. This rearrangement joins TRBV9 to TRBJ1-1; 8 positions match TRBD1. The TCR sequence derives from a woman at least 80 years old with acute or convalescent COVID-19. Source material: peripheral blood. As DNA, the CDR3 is TGTGCCAGCAGCGTAGCTAAACAGGGGGCTGAAGCTTTCTTT. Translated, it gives CASSVAKQGAEAFF.